This TCR beta chain was observed in a study of PD-1 blockade in mismatch repair-deficient tumors. For the study at large: Patients had over ten mismatch repair-deficient cancer types and were previously treated and progressing.

TCR sequencing covered a few patients who responded to pembrolizumab. Using immunoSEQ multiplex PCR, the repertoire was profiled, and TCRdb retains in-frame clones only, with some absent. The sample includes roughly 49,000 clones, 77% of them seen just once. Looked up from germline, CDR1 is SGDLS and CDR2 is YYNGEE. V was pared by 0 bases and J by 6 bases, with 13 bases between. The length of the CDR3 is 14 residues. The specimen comprised PBMCs, sampled before pembrolizumab treatment. The chain has TRBV9 and TRBJ2-7; no clear D gene. The source is an adult with mismatch repair-deficient cancer. CDR3 amino acids: CASSVEGRYSEQYF. CDR3 DNA: TGTGCCAGCAGCGTAGAGGGTAGGTACTCCGAGCAGTACTTC.